The T cell receptor beta chain under discussion was sequenced for a study of T cell changes during pregnancy in multiple sclerosis. The CDR3 is 16 amino acids. The germline CDR1 and CDR2 sequences are SGDLS and YYNGEE. The trim removed 6 bases at V and 0 bases at J, leaving 8 bases unmatched. Repertoires were generated with immunoSEQ multiplex PCR, while TCRdb's copy carries only in-frame clones and drops some. The sample contains more than 55,000 clones, more than 85% of which appear only once. This sequence joins TRBV9 and TRBJ2-2, with 7 positions matching TRBD1. Sequences were derived from peripheral blood, sampled in the second trimester of pregnancy. The receptor's source is a female donor with multiple sclerosis, enrolled in a pregnancy study. The CDR3 is CASTKGGSANTGELFF. CDR3 nucleotides: TGTGCCAGCACCAAAGGGGGCAGCGCGAACACCGGGGAGCTGTTTTTT.